The 28 T cell receptor beta chains given below trace back to one sample, sequenced in a study of OX40 agonist ivuxolimab in advanced cancers. The repertoire was sequenced with immunoSEQ multiplex PCR; TCRdb's copy has only in-frame clones and lacks some. The profile shows more than 45,000 clones, about 83% of them singletons. This material consisted of CD4+ or CD8+ T cells sorted from blood, taken in a trial of the OX40 agonist ivuxolimab. The source of these receptors is an adult with an advanced solid tumor such as melanoma, head and neck, liver or kidney cancer.

V and J are TRBV28 and TRBJ2-5; a weak D match, TRBD1 (6 bases). The CDR3 totals 13 residues. The V gene lost 5 bases and the J gene lost 3 bases, with 10 bases spanning the gap. Germline loops: CDR1 MDHEN, CDR2 SYDVKM. Here the CDR3 DNA reads TGTGCCAGCAGTAACCGGGACAAAGAGACCCAGTACTTC. It encodes CASSNRDKETQYF.

This chain joins TRBV18 and TRBJ2-7; D unresolved. Germline CDR1 is KGHSH and CDR2 is LQKENI. The V end was cut by 2 bases, the J end by 3 bases, with 8 bases between. The CDR3 has 13 residues. Here the CDR3 DNA reads TGTGCCAGCTCACCATTTGAAGACTACGAGCAGTACTTC. Its protein product is CASSPFEDYEQYF.

This clone was recorded once. CDR3 sequence reads: CASRTGGRGTEAFF. As DNA, the CDR3 is TGTGCCAGCAGGACCGGGGGCCGGGGTACTGAAGCTTTCTTT. The chain recombines TRBV7-9 with TRBJ1-1; D might be TRBD1 (6 bases). CDR1 SEHNR and CDR2 FQNEAQ come from the germline V gene (reference sequence). V lost 6 bases, J lost 5 bases, and 16 bases lay in between. CDR3 size: 14 residues.

The gene calls are TRBV10-3 and TRBJ2-7; 8 positions match TRBD1. The V segment lost 6 bases and the J segment 7 bases; nucleotides outside the gene matches: 11. CDR1 ENHRY and CDR2 SYGVKD come from the germline V gene. The CDR3 runs 14 residues. The CDR3 region is CAIRTSDRGREQYF. DNA for the CDR3: TGTGCCATCAGGACGTCTGACAGGGGCAGGGAGCAGTACTTC.

V and J are TRBV29-1 and TRBJ2-7, with 8 bases matching TRBD1. Trimming at V came to 1 base and at J to 3 bases, leaving 5 bases not matched to a gene. Germline CDR1 reads SQVTM; CDR2 reads ANQGSEA. This CDR3 is 14 amino acids long. The CDR3 coding sequence is TGCAGCGTTGAAGCCGCAGGGGGCCACTACGAGCAGTACTTC. It yields the protein CSVEAAGGHYEQYF.

The chain has TRBV9 and TRBJ2-2; the D gene is possibly TRBD2 (6 bases). The V end was cut by 4 bases, the J end by 7 bases, with 11 bases between. The CDR3 extends over 13 amino acids. Looked up from germline, CDR1 is SGDLS and CDR2 is YYNGEE. CDR3 amino acids: CASSLVGGGELFF. The CDR3 DNA reads TGTGCCAGCAGCCTCGTGGGGGGCGGGGAGCTGTTTTTT.

V usage is TRBV11-2 and J usage is TRBJ2-7, with 8 bases aligning to TRBD2. Trimming removed 5 bases from V and 3 bases from J; junction bases left unmatched: 12. The CDR3 length is 16 residues. CDR1 SGHAT and CDR2 FQNNGV come from the germline V gene. The CDR3 reads CASSAKIGGGFYEQYF. The CDR3 nucleotides read TGTGCCAGCAGCGCTAAAATTGGCGGGGGGTTCTACGAGCAGTACTTC.

The table lists this clone with a few counts. The J gene is TRBJ2-4, the V gene TRBV5-1; TRBD1 matches 9 bases. Germline V gene lookup returns CDR1 SGHRS and CDR2 YFSETQ. CDR3 size: 17 residues. After removal of 0 bases from V and 6 bases from J, the junction contained 10 bases not matched to a gene. The CDR3 region has the DNA TGCGCCAGCAGCTTGGAGCAACAGGGGGCAGGGGTAAACATTCAGTACTTC. It translates to CASSLEQQGAGVNIQYF.

This clone has a single count. The V and J genes are TRBV5-5 and TRBJ2-3; 9 bases agree with TRBD2. Germline V lookup: CDR1 SGHKS, CDR2 YYEKEE (reference sequence). V gave up 0 bases and J gave up 0 bases; unmatched junction bases: 11. CDR3 length: 19 residues. In DNA form, the CDR3 reads TGTGCCAGCAGCTTGGCTCTAGCGGGGTACGCCTCTAGCACAGATACGCAGTATTTT. Its translation: CASSLALAGYASSTDTQYF.

The sample holds one count of this clone. This sequence joins TRBV14 and TRBJ2-3; 9 bases agree with TRBD2. V was clipped by 5 bases and J by 7 bases; unmatched bases: 10. From germline, CDR1 is SGHDN and CDR2 FVKESK. This CDR3 is 15 amino acids long. Written as DNA, the CDR3 is TGTGCCAGCAGCGTCGCGTTAGCGGGGGTGTATACGCAGTATTTT. It encodes CASSVALAGVYTQYF.

The rearrangement links TRBV6-1 to TRBJ2-7; tentatively, D is TRBD1 (5 bases). Trimming shortened V by 5 bases and J by 5 bases, and 13 bases separated the two germline ends. Per the germline V gene, CDR1 is MNHNS and CDR2 is SASEGT. CDR3 length equals 13 residues. The CDR3 region has the DNA TGTGCCAGCAGTTTCAGGGCTGACAACGAGCAGTACTTC. This gives the protein CASSFRADNEQYF.

The genes are TRBV28 and TRBJ2-7; the D is unclear. This CDR3 is 12 amino acids long. The ends were cut back, 2 bases at V and 3 bases at J, with 5 bases in the middle. CDR1 is MDHEN and CDR2 is SYDVKM in the germline V gene. The DNA of the CDR3 is TGTGCCAGCAGTTTACTGCTCTACGAGCAGTACTTC. Residues: CASSLLLYEQYF. The full variable domain, rest sourced from reference TRBV28 and TRBJ2-7, is DVKVTQSSRYLVKRTGEKVFLECVQDMDHENMFWYRQDPGLGLRLIYFSYDVKMKEKGDIPEGYSVSREKKERFSLILESASTNQTSMYLCASSLLLYEQYFGPGTRLTVT.

The chain combines TRBV20-1 with TRBJ2-1; maybe TRBD1 (6 bases). Looked up from germline, CDR1 is DFQATT and CDR2 is SNEGSKA (reference sequence). The CDR3 is 10 residues long. Trimming left V 6 bases short and J 10 bases short, with 10 bases between. The CDR3 reads CSASGTEQFF. The CDR3, as DNA: TGCAGTGCCTCCGGGACAGAGCAGTTCTTC.

This chain joins TRBV18 and TRBJ1-1; D unresolved. The CDR3 extends over 13 amino acids. V gave up 4 bases and J gave up 3 bases, with 9 bases separating them. Germline V CDR1 and CDR2: KGHSH, LQKENI. The CDR3 spells CASSRLRDTEAFF. The CDR3 nucleotides read TGTGCCAGCTCACGCCTCCGGGACACTGAAGCTTTCTTT.

This clone came up once. The V call is TRBV19, the J call TRBJ2-7; 7 bases map to TRBD1. Per germline, CDR1 LNHDA and CDR2 SQIVND (reference sequence). This CDR3 region has 15 residues. The V segment lost 4 bases and the J segment 2 bases; nucleotides outside the gene matches: 8. The CDR3 coding sequence is TGTGCCAGTAGTAACCCGGGACAGCCCACCTACGAGCAGTACTTC. Translation: CASSNPGQPTYEQYF.

The chain recombines TRBV29-1 with TRBJ2-3; no clear D gene. The length of the CDR3 is 14 residues. The germline gives CDR1 SQVTM, CDR2 ANQGSEA. V was trimmed by 4 bases and J by 1 base, leaving 12 bases between them. The CDR3 here is CSVGGEGGTDTQYF. CDR3 nucleotides: TGCAGCGTTGGTGGGGAAGGCGGCACAGATACGCAGTATTTT.

In regard to this clone: The limits of the CDR3 on the DNA are not certain, so only TCRdb's listed CDR3 is given. The rearrangement joins TRBV7-2 to TRBJ2-3; the table's D call TRBD2 went unverified against the DNA. Germline values: CDR1 SGHTA, CDR2 FQGNSA. The CDR3 is made up of 17 amino acids, end residues included. The chain's CDR3 is CASSSSTSVGGADTQYF.

In DNA form, the CDR3 reads TGTGCCAGCAAACAGGGGGCCCTGGCCAACGTCCTGACTTTC. It encodes CASKQGALANVLTF. J is TRBJ2-6 and V is TRBV27; 9 bases agree with TRBD1. The V and J ends lost 7 bases and 6 bases, in that order; junction bases with no gene match: 4. The germline gives CDR1 MNHEY, CDR2 SMNVEV (reference sequence). The CDR3 sequence is 14 residues long.

This rearrangement joins TRBV18 to TRBJ1-1; 8 nucleotides match TRBD1. Unmatched junction bases numbered 11, after V lost 3 bases and J lost 5 bases. Germline assignment: CDR1 KGHSH and CDR2 LQKENI. The CDR3 is 16 amino acids. The CDR3 coding sequence is TGTGCCAGCTCACCGGCCGGGACAGGCAGTGGGACTGAAGCTTTCTTT. The encoded protein is CASSPAGTGSGTEAFF.

The chain has TRBV6-6 and TRBJ2-3, with D possibly matching TRBD2 (5 bases). The germline CDR1 and CDR2 sequences are MNHNY and SVGAGI (reference sequence). The ends were cut back, 5 bases at V and 4 bases at J, with 13 bases in the middle. There are 14 residues in the CDR3. CDR3 sequence reads: CASSAPSIADTQYF. In DNA, the CDR3 is TGTGCCAGCAGTGCTCCTAGCATCGCAGATACGCAGTATTTT.

The chain couples TRBV5-1 to TRBJ2-5; possible D gene TRBD1, 6 bases. This CDR3 has 14 residues. CDR1 is SGHRS and CDR2 is YFSETQ in the germline V gene. Deletions cut 1 base from V and 3 bases from J, with 10 bases between. The CDR3 nucleotides are TGCGCCAGCAGCTTGTTGGCAGGGGAAGAGACCCAGTACTTC. Protein sequence: CASSLLAGEETQYF.

The chain has TRBV6-5 and TRBJ2-7; 7 bases map to TRBD1. Germline CDR1 reads MNHEY; CDR2 reads SVGAGI. This CDR3 spans 14 amino acids. Trimming removed 2 bases from V and 4 bases from J; junction bases left unmatched: 5. CDR3 coding DNA: TGTGCCAGCAGTTACGGACAGGCAGAATACGAGCAGTACTTC. Translating gives CASSYGQAEYEQYF.

The J gene is TRBJ2-7, the V gene TRBV7-9; D tentatively fits TRBD1 or TRBD2 (5 bases each). CDR3 length equals 13 residues. Looked up from germline, CDR1 is SEHNR and CDR2 is FQNEAQ (reference sequence). Between the trimmed V and J ends, which lost 5 bases and 9 bases, there was a span of 17 bases. The CDR3 nucleotides read TGTGCCAGCAGCCCTGGGACGGCGTCCGGGCAGTACTTC. Translating gives CASSPGTASGQYF.

The V gene is TRBV7-2, the J gene TRBJ1-1; 8 bases line up with TRBD1. V dropped 5 bases and J dropped 5; count of bases not matched to a gene: 7. CDR3 size: 14 residues. Germline CDR1 reads SGHTA; CDR2 reads FQGNSA. The DNA of the CDR3 is TGTGCCAGCAGCCCGAGACAGGGGTGGACTGAAGCTTTCTTT. Translating it yields CASSPRQGWTEAFF. Combining the CDR3 with reference TRBV7-2 and TRBJ1-1 gives the whole variable domain GAGVSQSPSNKVTEKGKDVELRCDPISGHTALYWYRQSLGQGLEFLIYFQGNSAPDKSGLPSDRFSAERTGGSVSTLTIQRTQQEDSAVYLCASSPRQGWTEAFFGQGTRLTVV.

The CDR3 is CASSPLERSYEQYF. The CDR3 DNA sequence: TGTGCCAGCAGCCCTTTAGAGCGCTCCTACGAGCAGTACTTC. The chain is built from TRBV7-2 and TRBJ2-7; D is uncertain. Germline V gives CDR1 SGHTA, CDR2 FQGNSA. The length of the CDR3 is 14 residues. Trimming left V 5 bases short and J 0 bases short, with 11 bases between.

This clone was recorded only once. The gene calls are TRBV5-1 and TRBJ1-1; 7 bases are a match to TRBD1. This CDR3 has 18 amino acids. Germline V gene data show CDR1 as SGHRS and CDR2 as YFSETQ. Trimming at V came to 4 bases and at J to 2 bases, leaving 17 bases not matched to a gene. The CDR3 sequence: CASSVVNRGAGSNTEAFF. CDR3 nucleotides: TGCGCCAGCAGCGTAGTAAACAGGGGCGCAGGGTCCAACACTGAAGCTTTCTTT. The full variable domain, in which reference TRBV5-1 and TRBJ1-1 provide the parts outside the CDR3, is KAGVTQTPRYLIKTRGQQVTLSCSPISGHRSVSWYQQTPGQGLQFLFEYFSETQRNKGNFPGRFSGRQFSNSRSEMNVSTLELGDSALYLCASSVVNRGAGSNTEAFFGQGTRLTVV.

The chain employs TRBV9 and TRBJ1-6, with 10 bases matching TRBD1. This CDR3 contains 13 residues. Germline lookup yields CDR1 SGDLS and CDR2 YYNGEE. The V segment lost 2 bases and the J segment 12 bases; nucleotides outside the gene matches: 2. CDR3 bases: TGTGCCAGCAGCGTGGGGACAGGGGAACCCCTCCACTTT. Its protein is CASSVGTGEPLHF.

This clone appeared once. The chain carries TRBV10-3 and TRBJ1-6; 12 nucleotides match TRBD1. The CDR3 loop spans 17 amino acids. V was pared by 3 bases and J by 13 bases, with 13 bases of the junction left unmatched. Germline V gene data show CDR1 as ENHRY and CDR2 as SYGVKD. The CDR3 nucleotides read TGTGCCATCAGTGACCCAGGGACAGGGGGCGCGTCCCGGCCCCTCCACTTT. Encoded protein: CAISDPGTGGASRPLHF.